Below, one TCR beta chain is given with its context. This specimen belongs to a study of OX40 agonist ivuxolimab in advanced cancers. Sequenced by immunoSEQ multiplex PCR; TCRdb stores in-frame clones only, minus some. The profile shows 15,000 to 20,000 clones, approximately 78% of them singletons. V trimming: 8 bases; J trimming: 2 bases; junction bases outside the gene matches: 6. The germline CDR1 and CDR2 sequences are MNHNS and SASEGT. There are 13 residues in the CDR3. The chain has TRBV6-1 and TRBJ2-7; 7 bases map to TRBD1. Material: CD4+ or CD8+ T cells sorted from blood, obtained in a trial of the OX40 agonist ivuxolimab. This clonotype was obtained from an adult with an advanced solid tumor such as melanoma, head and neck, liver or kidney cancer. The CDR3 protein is CASESDRTYEQYF. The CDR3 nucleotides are TGTGCCAGCGAATCGGACAGGACCTACGAGCAGTACTTC.